This TCR beta chain is from a study of T cell repertoires in cytomegalovirus infection. This clonotype was picked up a small number of times. Its target is unknown. From the reads, TCRdb called clonotypes with MiXCR, one entry per CDR3 protein. Here the sample spans tens of thousands of distinct CDR3 sequences, roughly a quarter being singletons. Germline V gives CDR1 SGHRS, CDR2 YFSETQ. V was trimmed by 4 bases and J by 5 bases, leaving 15 bases between them. The CDR3 totals 14 residues. Whole-study findings and limits: Carriers of CMV plus the relevant HLA were identified by cumulative public TCR beta family frequency.

This chain links TRBV5-1 with TRBJ2-5; D may be TRBD2 (6 bases). Sequencing was performed on CD8+ T cells from cultured PBMCs, taken from culture after CMV antigen stimulation. The TCR comes from a human donor in good health (CMV status not recorded). Some clones in this sample may be carry-over from other donors' samples. CDR3 protein: CASSKGGAPETQYF. DNA of the CDR3: TGCGCCAGCAGCAAAGGCGGGGCGCCCGAGACCCAGTACTTC.